The clone carrying this TCR beta chain has a single count. Its antigen remains unknown. The entry originates in a study of shared clonotypes between healthy human individuals. This CDR3 is built from 11 residues. Trimming took off 8 bases at V and 2 bases at J, with 6 bases between the two ends. CDR1 LNHDA and CDR2 SQIVND come from the germline V gene (reference sequence). Study observations and caveats: Lower generation probabilities were found for non-shared clonotypes than for those shared by all four donors.

Each subset's genomic DNA was split evenly across several immunoSEQ plates. Some clones are missing from TCRdb's copy, which holds only in-frame ones; the method was immunoSEQ multiplex PCR. The profile shows about 2,100,000 clones, around 93% of them singletons. CD45RO-negative, CCR7-positively selected cells formed the naive CD8 fraction, excluding terminally differentiated effector memory CD45RA+ cells. This sequence was found in a young man in good health. Some clones in this sample may be carry-over from other donors' samples. The V gene is TRBV19, the J gene TRBJ1-2; the D is unclear. Source material: naive CD8+ T cells from PBMCs. This CDR3 reads CASGPNYGYTF. CDR3 bases: TGTGCCAGTGGACCAAACTATGGCTACACCTTC.